These 30 T cell receptor beta chains came from one sample sequenced in a study of yellow fever vaccine responses in identical twins. TCRdb reanalysed the RT-PCR reads using MiXCR and keeps one entry per CDR3 protein. The sample lists nearly 2,500 distinct CDR3 sequences, over 80% seen once, with 3.5% to 4.5% in the top ten. The material sequenced was T cells from blood (PBMCs), unsorted or a sorted subset (not recorded which), taken before or after yellow fever vaccination (not recorded which). All receptors come from a woman between 18 and 29 years old who received the yellow fever vaccine.

The chain is built from TRBV10-1 and TRBJ1-1; D remains unclear. Germline CDR1 reads WNHNN; CDR2 reads SYGVQD (reference sequence). This CDR3 comprises 16 residues. V was pared by 0 bases and J by 0 bases, with 11 bases between. The CDR3 sequence is CASSESARIVNTEAFF. In DNA form, the CDR3 reads TGCGCCAGCAGTGAGTCGGCAAGGATCGTGAACACTGAAGCTTTCTTT.

The chain has TRBV10-3 and TRBJ1-2; D unclear. The CDR3 has 11 residues. Germline V lookup: CDR1 ENHRY, CDR2 SYGVKD. The V end was cut by 7 bases, the J end by 5 bases, with 8 bases between. CDR3 sequence: CAIKVAYGYTF. CDR3 bases: TGTGCCATCAAAGTAGCATATGGCTACACCTTC.

The rearrangement uses TRBV6-1 and TRBJ2-1, with 10 bases matching TRBD2. The V gene end was trimmed by 6 bases and the J gene end by 4 bases; junction bases not matched to a gene: 15. Germline loops: CDR1 MNHNS, CDR2 SASEGT. This CDR3 spans 18 amino acids. The CDR3 nucleotides read TGTGCCAGCAGGTCGACTAGCGGGTACCTTCGCGTTTACAATGAGCAGTTCTTC. This gives the protein CASRSTSGYLRVYNEQFF.

The V call is TRBV15, the J call TRBJ2-3, with 13 bases aligning to TRBD2. CDR1 and CDR2 from the germline V gene are LNHNV and YYDKDF (reference sequence). V trimming: 0 bases; J trimming: 5 bases; junction bases outside the gene matches: 5. This CDR3 is 17 amino acids long. The CDR3 sequence: CATSREEGLAGIDTQYF. In nucleotides, the CDR3 is TGTGCCACCAGCAGAGAAGAGGGACTAGCGGGAATAGATACGCAGTATTTT.

This clonotype was recorded a few times. The chain couples TRBV12-3 or TRBV12-4 to TRBJ1-5; D possibly corresponds to TRBD1 (5 bases). V dropped 6 bases and J dropped 0 bases, with 18 bases sitting between them. The CDR3 consists of 17 residues. The CDR3 is CASSATLQGASNQPQHF. For the CDR3, the DNA is TGTGCCAGCAGCGCAACCCTCCAGGGTGCTAGCAATCAGCCCCAGCATTTT.

The V gene is TRBV11-3, the J gene TRBJ2-2; D remains unclear. This CDR3 is 14 amino acids long. V lost 2 bases, J lost 3 bases, and 7 bases lay in between. CDR1 is SGHNT and CDR2 is YENEEA in the germline V gene. CDR3 region: CASSLLPDTGELFF. The DNA for the CDR3 is TGTGCCAGCAGCTTACTACCGGACACCGGGGAGCTGTTTTTT.

The chain links TRBV11-3 to TRBJ2-1, with 7 bases aligning to TRBD2. This CDR3 contains 17 residues. With V trimmed by 5 bases and J by 5 bases, 15 bases remained unmatched. CDR1 and CDR2 (germline): SGHNT, YENEEA. The CDR3 region is CASSPTRGGRADNEQFF. DNA of the CDR3: TGTGCCAGCAGCCCAACGAGAGGCGGGAGAGCTGACAATGAGCAGTTCTTC.

V is TRBV7-9 and J is TRBJ1-1; no clear D. Trimming took off 7 bases at V and 1 base at J, with 10 bases between the two ends. The CDR3 runs 13 residues. Germline V gene lookup returns CDR1 SEHNR and CDR2 FQNEAQ (reference sequence). CDR3 sequence reads: CASTVDPNTEAFF. The DNA of the CDR3 is TGTGCCAGCACCGTTGACCCGAACACTGAAGCTTTCTTT. The variable domain in full, completed from reference TRBV7-9 and TRBJ1-1, reads DTGVSQNPRHKITKRGQNVTFRCDPISEHNRLYWYRQTLGQGPEFLTYFQNEAQLEKSRLLSDRFSAERPKGSFSTLEIQRTEQGDSAMYLCASTVDPNTEAFFGQGTRLTVV.

This clonotype was seen just once. The chain carries TRBV28 and TRBJ2-1, with D unresolved. V was cut by 7 bases and J by 0 bases, with 16 bases left in between. The CDR3 has 16 amino acids. Germline CDR1 is MDHEN and CDR2 is SYDVKM. Here the CDR3 DNA reads TGTGCCAGCACCCACGGACGAGTAAGCTCCTACAATGAGCAGTTCTTC. It translates to CASTHGRVSSYNEQFF. Based on the CDR3 plus reference TRBV28 and TRBJ2-1, the full variable domain is DVKVTQSSRYLVKRTGEKVFLECVQDMDHENMFWYRQDPGLGLRLIYFSYDVKMKEKGDIPEGYSVSREKKERFSLILESASTNQTSMYLCASTHGRVSSYNEQFFGPGTRLTVL.

The chain links TRBV7-8 to TRBJ2-1; D remains ambiguous. This CDR3 spans 16 amino acids. Looked up from germline, CDR1 is SGHVS and CDR2 is FQNEAQ. Trimming cost V 5 bases and J 0 bases, with 14 bases left between them. Written as DNA, the CDR3 is TGTGCCAGCAGCCCACTGACTCTGAGCTCCTACAATGAGCAGTTCTTC. Translation: CASSPLTLSSYNEQFF.

The chain has TRBV27 and TRBJ2-1; D tentatively reads TRBD1 or TRBD2 (6 bases each). Trimming left V 4 bases short and J 6 bases short, with 19 bases between. The CDR3 length is 16 residues. Germline values: CDR1 MNHEY, CDR2 SMNVEV (reference sequence). Here the CDR3 DNA reads TGTGCCAGCAGTTCCCGACTAGTTCTAGGGGGCAATGAGCAGTTCTTC. Translated, it gives CASSSRLVLGGNEQFF.

This clonotype has only one observation. The V call is TRBV10-3, the J call TRBJ1-3; D gene ambiguous. The V gene lost 6 bases and the J gene lost 2 bases, with 11 bases spanning the gap. The CDR3 has 14 residues. The germline CDR1 and CDR2 sequences are ENHRY and SYGVKD. CDR3: CAIRGGSPGNTIYF. The CDR3 DNA sequence: TGTGCCATCAGGGGCGGGAGCCCTGGAAACACCATATATTTT.

The chain uses TRBV7-7 and TRBJ1-2; D is undetermined. The germline gives CDR1 SSHAT, CDR2 FNYEAQ (reference sequence). V gave up 0 bases and J gave up 5 bases, with 4 bases separating them. The CDR3 spans 12 residues. CDR3 region: CASSLAVYGYTF. CDR3 sequence (DNA): TGTGCCAGCAGCTTAGCAGTTTATGGCTACACCTTC.

This clonotype has just a few counts. V gene TRBV4-2 combines with J gene TRBJ2-3; weak D call: TRBD2 (6 bases). V was pared by 0 bases and J by 6 bases, with 16 bases between. The germline CDR1 and CDR2 sequences are LGHNA and YNFKEQ. The CDR3 sequence is 16 residues long. CDR3 nucleotide sequence: TGTGCCAGCAGCCAAGAATGGGCTAGCGCAGGGGATACGCAGTATTTT. This translates into CASSQEWASAGDTQYF.

The V and J genes are TRBV11-1 and TRBJ1-4; D might be TRBD1 (6 bases). The CDR3 length is 16 residues. Per germline, CDR1 SGHAT and CDR2 FQDESV (reference sequence). Trimming pared 3 bases from V and 1 base from J, leaving 12 bases between. The CDR3 bases are TGTGCCAGCAGCTTCTCTCGGGGGCGAACTAATGAAAAACTGTTTTTT. Protein sequence: CASSFSRGRTNEKLFF.

The CDR3 region is CASSQGPGGGKLFF. In DNA form, the CDR3 reads TGCGCCAGCAGCCAAGGGCCCGGAGGTGGAAAACTGTTTTTT. V usage is TRBV4-1 and J usage is TRBJ1-4; D uncertain. The CDR3 has 14 residues. The V gene's germline CDR1 is MGHRA and CDR2 YSYEKL. Trimming shortened V by 1 base and J by 10 bases, and 13 bases separated the two germline ends.

The chain has TRBV29-1 and TRBJ2-7; D call uncertain. CDR1 and CDR2 from the germline V gene are SQVTM and ANQGSEA. Trimming took 3 bases from V and 2 from J, leaving 11 bases between them. The CDR3 has 13 residues. The CDR3 sequence is CSVEVLETYEQYF. For the CDR3, the DNA is TGCAGCGTTGAGGTATTGGAGACCTACGAGCAGTACTTC.

In its sample, this clonotype was seen once. CDR3 nucleotide sequence: TGTGCCAGCAGCTTGGACAGGGCCACCGGGGAGCTGTTTTTT. Amino acid sequence: CASSLDRATGELFF. This chain joins TRBV7-3 and TRBJ2-2; 8 nucleotides line up with TRBD1. CDR3 length equals 14 residues. The trim removed 3 bases at V and 4 bases at J, leaving 1 base unmatched. CDR1 and CDR2 (germline): SGHTA, FQGTGA.

The chain combines TRBV11-1 with TRBJ2-1; 11 bases line up with TRBD2. This CDR3 is 17 amino acids long. Germline V gene data show CDR1 as SGHAT and CDR2 as FQDESV (reference sequence). J lost 0 bases, V lost 4 bases, and 5 bases had no gene match. For the CDR3, the DNA is TGTGCCAGCAGCTCCAGGACTAGCGGGTTCTCCTACAATGAGCAGTTCTTC. Encoded protein: CASSSRTSGFSYNEQFF.

This sequence joins TRBV3-1 and TRBJ2-1; 7 bases align to TRBD2. V trimming: 1 base; J trimming: 7 bases; junction bases outside the gene matches: 7. CDR1 and CDR2 (germline): LGHDT, YNNKEL (reference sequence). This CDR3 comprises 15 residues. CDR3 bases: TGTGCCAGCAGCCAAGGGCTAGGGGAGGGGAATGAGCAGTTCTTC. Translated: CASSQGLGEGNEQFF.

V usage is TRBV15 and J usage is TRBJ2-2; D ambiguous. The CDR3 is made up of 14 amino acids. Trimming took 3 bases from V and 9 from J, leaving 14 bases between them. Germline V gives CDR1 LNHNV, CDR2 YYDKDF (reference sequence). The CDR3, as DNA: TGTGCCACCAGCAGCCCCATAGGTTCCAGGGAGCTGTTTTTT. Residues: CATSSPIGSRELFF.

This sequence joins TRBV6-5 and TRBJ1-2, with a weak D call TRBD1 (5 bases). The ends were cut back, 4 bases at V and 7 bases at J, with 19 bases in the middle. The length of the CDR3 is 15 residues. Germline V gene data show CDR1 as MNHEY and CDR2 as SVGAGI. CDR3 coding DNA: TGTGCCAGCAGTTCCGCCCCAGGAGGGGCCGGTGGCTACACCTTC. Translated, it gives CASSSAPGGAGGYTF.

The V and J genes are TRBV5-1 and TRBJ2-3; D is unresolved. The CDR3 is 12 residues long. The ends were cut back, 4 bases at V and 3 bases at J, with 6 bases in the middle. In germline, CDR1 is SGHRS, CDR2 YFSETQ. CDR3 sequence reads: CASSENTDTQYF. The CDR3 bases are TGCGCCAGCAGCGAAAATACAGATACGCAGTATTTT.

The chain carries TRBV7-3 and TRBJ2-7; possible D gene TRBD2, 5 bases. This CDR3 has 16 residues. From germline, CDR1 is SGHTA and CDR2 FQGTGA. V lost 0 bases and J lost 2, with 14 bases in between. This CDR3 is CASSLTPGLTTYEQYV. The CDR3 coding sequence is TGTGCCAGCAGCTTAACCCCCGGACTTACGACCTACGAGCAGTACGTC.

This chain connects TRBV5-5 to TRBJ2-1; D could derive from TRBD1 or TRBD2 (5 bases each). In germline, CDR1 is SGHKS, CDR2 YYEKEE (reference sequence). The ends were cut back, 3 bases at V and 9 bases at J, with 22 bases in the middle. The CDR3 is 16 residues long. CDR3 nucleotide sequence: TGTGCCAGCAGCTGGATCTCCGTGAGGGGCTTAAGTGAGCAGTTCTTC. The encoded protein is CASSWISVRGLSEQFF.

This clonotype occurred once. The rearrangement joins TRBV23-1 to TRBJ2-1; D is unclear. TRBV23-1 is known as an ORF, though its function is uncertain. Trimming took off 4 bases at V and 4 bases at J, with 2 bases between the two ends. CDR3 length: 11 amino acids. CDR3 amino acids: CASSPYNEQFF. CDR3 in DNA: TGCGCCAGCAGTCCGTACAATGAGCAGTTCTTC.

The chain links TRBV5-6 to TRBJ2-6, with unresolved D. CDR3 length equals 13 residues. Germline CDR1 and CDR2: SGHDT and YYEEEE. The V gene lost 2 bases and the J gene lost 1 base, with 1 base spanning the gap. In nucleotides, the CDR3 is TGTGCCAGCAGCTTTTCTGGGGCCAACGTCCTGACTTTC. Translating gives CASSFSGANVLTF.

The chain couples TRBV9 to TRBJ2-3; 8 bases are a match to TRBD2. With 2 bases clipped from V and 0 bases from J, the junction kept 23 bases outside the gene matches. The germline CDR1 and CDR2 sequences are SGDLS and YYNGEE. CDR3 length: 22 residues. Here the CDR3 reads CASSVRSSVLSGGYRSTDTQYF. The CDR3 nucleotides are TGTGCCAGCAGCGTGAGGAGCTCAGTTCTAAGCGGGGGCTACCGAAGCACAGATACGCAGTATTTT.

This clonotype was seen just once. This chain connects TRBV12-3 or TRBV12-4 to TRBJ1-6, with 9 bases aligning to TRBD1. The V segment lost 6 bases and the J segment 6 bases; nucleotides outside the gene matches: 6. The length of the CDR3 is 15 residues. The CDR3, as DNA: TGTGCCAGCAGAAAAGGGACAGGGAGTAATTCACCCCTCCACTTT. Residues: CASRKGTGSNSPLHF.

This rearrangement joins TRBV11-1 to TRBJ1-5; the D is unclear. The CDR3 consists of 13 residues. The V and J ends lost 5 bases and 0 bases respectively, with 5 bases between them. Germline V gene lookup returns CDR1 SGHAT and CDR2 FQDESV (reference sequence). DNA of the CDR3: TGTGCCAGCAGCCCCTATAGCAATCAGCCCCAGCATTTT. Its translation is CASSPYSNQPQHF.